Listed below are T cell receptor beta chains from one sample, sequenced in a study of Graves' ophthalmopathy and Graves' hyperthyroidism. MiXCR was run by TCRdb on the multiplex PCR reads, yielding one entry per CDR3 protein. The sample consists of a few hundred thousand distinct CDR3 sequences, 17% of them appearing once. Input material: peripheral blood. The receptors stem from an adult woman with stable Graves' hyperthyroidism. Both conserved end residues are part of each CDR3. Each record gives: J gene, D gene, clone size, V gene, CDR3 protein, CDR3 DNA. D genes are given only for firm matches. Expanded clones get a size class; other rows say once, few or many, or leave the size out.

j_gene: TRBJ1-1; d_gene: -; abundance: once; v_gene: TRBV6-5; CDR3aa: CASSYSKRANTEAFF; CDR3nt: TGTGCCAGCAGTTACTCGAAGAGGGCGAACACTGAAGCTTTCTTT
j_gene: TRBJ1-1; d_gene: TRBD1; abundance: many; v_gene: TRBV27; CDR3aa: CASSSQGAYTEAFF; CDR3nt: TGTGCCAGCAGTTCCCAGGGGGCGTACACTGAAGCTTTCTTT
j_gene: TRBJ2-5; d_gene: TRBD2; abundance: many; v_gene: TRBV7-3; CDR3aa: CASTASGGIQETQYF; CDR3nt: TGTGCCAGCACCGCTTCGGGAGGAATCCAAGAGACCCAGTACTTC
j_gene: TRBJ2-2; d_gene: -; abundance: many; v_gene: TRBV12-3/TRBV12-4; CDR3aa: CASSFLFTGELFF; CDR3nt: TGTGCCAGCAGTTTCTTATTCACCGGGGAGCTGTTTTTT
j_gene: TRBJ2-2; d_gene: TRBD1; abundance: many; v_gene: TRBV27; CDR3aa: CASWGTGDGTGELFF; CDR3nt: TGTGCCAGCTGGGGAACAGGGGACGGCACCGGGGAGCTGTTTTTT
j_gene: TRBJ1-1; d_gene: -; abundance: -; v_gene: TRBV5-1; CDR3aa: CASSAKPTVMNTEAFF; CDR3nt: TGCGCCAGCAGCGCCAAACCTACAGTGATGAACACTGAAGCTTTCTTT
j_gene: TRBJ2-7; d_gene: -; abundance: many; v_gene: TRBV20-1; CDR3aa: CSARVRRGFGYEQYF; CDR3nt: TGCAGTGCTAGAGTTAGGAGGGGTTTTGGGTACGAGCAGTACTTC
j_gene: TRBJ1-5; d_gene: -; abundance: many; v_gene: TRBV2; CDR3aa: CASSERGGRTNQPQHF; CDR3nt: TGTGCCAGCAGTGAACGTGGTGGACGGACTAATCAGCCCCAGCATTTT
j_gene: TRBJ1-2; d_gene: -; abundance: many; v_gene: TRBV12-3/TRBV12-4; CDR3aa: CASSSRHNYGYTF; CDR3nt: TGTGCCAGCAGTTCTCGACATAACTATGGCTACACCTTC
j_gene: TRBJ2-7; d_gene: TRBD2; abundance: many; v_gene: TRBV5-6; CDR3aa: CASSIRTSGGPYEQYF; CDR3nt: TGTGCCAGCAGCATCCGGACTAGCGGGGGACCCTACGAGCAGTACTTC
j_gene: TRBJ2-5; d_gene: -; abundance: many; v_gene: TRBV12-3/TRBV12-4; CDR3aa: CASKTGGGKETQYF; CDR3nt: TGTGCCAGCAAAACAGGAGGGGGGAAGGAGACCCAGTACTTC
j_gene: TRBJ1-2; d_gene: -; abundance: -; v_gene: TRBV12-3/TRBV12-4; CDR3aa: CASTPGSYGYTF; CDR3nt: TGTGCCAGCACCCCGGGGAGCTATGGCTACACCTTC
j_gene: TRBJ1-5; d_gene: TRBD1; abundance: few; v_gene: TRBV4-2; CDR3aa: CASSARDRGFGNQPQHF; CDR3nt: TGTGCCAGCAGCGCGCGGGACAGGGGATTCGGCAATCAGCCCCAGCATTTT
j_gene: TRBJ1-5; d_gene: -; abundance: -; v_gene: TRBV12-3/TRBV12-4; CDR3aa: CASSGGYSNQPQHF; CDR3nt: TGTGCCAGCAGCGGGGGTTATAGCAATCAGCCCCAGCATTTT
j_gene: TRBJ2-4; d_gene: -; abundance: many; v_gene: TRBV30; CDR3aa: CAWSGLLAKNIQYF; CDR3nt: TGTGCCTGGAGTGGCCTTCTAGCCAAAAACATTCAGTACTTC
j_gene: TRBJ1-5; d_gene: -; abundance: many; v_gene: TRBV19; CDR3aa: CASSIRWGPNQPQHF; CDR3nt: TGTGCCAGTAGTATTCGGTGGGGTCCCAATCAGCCCCAGCATTTT
j_gene: TRBJ2-5; d_gene: -; abundance: few; v_gene: TRBV9; CDR3aa: CASSEGRGRGETQYF; CDR3nt: TGTGCCAGCAGCGAAGGACGGGGTCGGGGGGAGACCCAGTACTTC
j_gene: TRBJ1-5; d_gene: -; abundance: many; v_gene: TRBV19; CDR3aa: CASSIAASWGSSNQPQHF; CDR3nt: TGTGCCAGTAGTATAGCTGCTTCATGGGGGAGTAGCAATCAGCCCCAGCATTTT
j_gene: TRBJ2-3; d_gene: -; abundance: -; v_gene: TRBV7-9; CDR3aa: CASSLDQHTHTQYF; CDR3nt: TGTGCCAGCAGCTTAGACCAGCACACTCATACGCAGTATTTT
j_gene: TRBJ2-5; d_gene: -; abundance: many; v_gene: TRBV28; CDR3aa: CASSVTTGGMYQETQYF; CDR3nt: TGTGCCAGCTCCGTTACCACGGGCGGGATGTACCAAGAGACCCAGTACTTC
j_gene: TRBJ2-7; d_gene: TRBD1; abundance: many; v_gene: TRBV29-1; CDR3aa: CSVLTGLTYEQYF; CDR3nt: TGCAGCGTTCTGACAGGGCTGACCTACGAGCAGTACTTC
j_gene: TRBJ2-2; d_gene: TRBD1; abundance: many; v_gene: TRBV5-1; CDR3aa: CASSQAGTGRSNTGELFF; CDR3nt: TGCGCCAGCAGCCAAGCCGGGACAGGGCGCTCGAACACCGGGGAGCTGTTTTTT
j_gene: TRBJ1-1; d_gene: -; abundance: many; v_gene: TRBV6-5; CDR3aa: CASSYTQASGTEAFF; CDR3nt: TGTGCCAGCAGTTACACTCAGGCTTCGGGGACTGAAGCTTTCTTT
j_gene: TRBJ1-5; d_gene: -; abundance: many; v_gene: TRBV19; CDR3aa: CASTKGFNQPQHF; CDR3nt: TGTGCCAGTACAAAGGGATTCAATCAGCCCCAGCATTTT
j_gene: TRBJ2-5; d_gene: -; abundance: -; v_gene: TRBV28; CDR3aa: CASSLPQGTQETQYF; CDR3nt: TGTGCCAGCAGTTTACCGCAGGGGACCCAAGAGACCCAGTACTTC
j_gene: TRBJ1-1; d_gene: -; abundance: many; v_gene: TRBV27; CDR3aa: CASGLGFNTEAFF; CDR3nt: TGTGCCAGTGGGCTAGGGTTTAACACTGAAGCTTTCTTT
j_gene: TRBJ1-2; d_gene: -; abundance: many; v_gene: TRBV7-2; CDR3aa: CASNPDSSYGYTF; CDR3nt: TGTGCCAGCAACCCGGACAGCTCCTATGGCTACACCTTC
j_gene: TRBJ2-2; d_gene: -; abundance: many; v_gene: TRBV28; CDR3aa: CASRSDRALAFWATGELFF; CDR3nt: TGTGCCAGCAGGTCTGACCGGGCACTAGCATTTTGGGCTACCGGGGAGCTGTTTTTT